Listed below are T cell receptor beta chains from one sample, sequenced in a study of tumor-infiltrating lymphocytes in primary liver carcinoma. TCRdb passed the multiplex PCR reads through MiXCR, listing each CDR3 protein once. Among around 190,000 distinct CDR3 sequences listed, over 80% were seen once. Sequenced: tumor tissue from primary liver carcinoma. Receptors originate from a middle-aged man with primary liver carcinoma and hepatitis B virus infection. The CDR3 runs from the conserved cysteine through the conserved F or W. D genes are given only for firm matches. Only some rows state a clone size, as once, few, many or a class for expanded clones.

TRBD2 . TRBJ2-2 TRBV7-2 TGTGCCTGCAGCTTAGGAGCGGGAGGGACCGGGGAGCTATTTTTT CACSLGAGGTGELFF
. . TRBJ1-2 TRBV6-2/TRBV6-3 TGTGCCAGCGGCCCTCGGAGCGGCTATGGCTACACCTTC CASGPRSGYGYTF
. . TRBJ2-2 TRBV11-2 TGTGCCAGTAGCTTAGATCATCAGGGTAGGGACACCGGGGAGTCGTTTTTT CASSLDHQGRDTGESFF
TRBD1 many TRBJ2-1 TRBV12-3/TRBV12-4 TGTGCCAGCAGTCCGCGGACAGGAGACACACCGGGTAGGCAGTTCTTC CASSPRTGDTPGRQFF
. . TRBJ2-3 TRBV29-1 TGCAGTGCCTGGCATGCAGATATGCAGTATTTT CSAWHADMQYF
TRBD1 . TRBJ2-6 TRBV6-5 TGTACCAGCACGTACAGGGGCTCTGGGGCCAACGTCCTGACTTTC CTSTYRGSGANVLTF
TRBD2 . TRBJ2-6 TRBV6-1 TGTGCCAGCAGGGCCTTTCAGGGCGGGGGTCGCTCTGGGTCCAACGTCCTGACTTTC CASRAFQGGGRSGSNVLTF
. once TRBJ1-1 TRBV6-1 TGTACCAGCAGTCCTACAGGATACACTGAAGCTTTCTTT CTSSPTGYTEAFF
. . TRBJ2-7 TRBV29-1 TGCAGCACTATAACATCTGGGACCGGCACTCCCTACGAACAGTACTTC CSTITSGTGTPYEQYF
. . TRBJ2-5 TRBV5-5 TGTGCCAGCAGCTCGAGCGTTGACATTCAAGAGACCCAGTACTTC CASSSSVDIQETQYF
. . TRBJ1-1 TRBV24-1 TGTGCCACCAGTGATACTTCTCTGGGCAACACTGAAGCTTTCTTT CATSDTSLGNTEAFF
. . TRBJ2-3 TRBV14 TGTACCAGCAGCCTCAGGGGTTCAGATACGCAGTATTTT CTSSLRGSDTQYF
TRBD2 . TRBJ2-1 TRBV9 TGTGCCAGCAGCGTCCCACTAGCGGGAGTCAATGAGCAGTTCTTC CASSVPLAGVNEQFF
. . TRBJ2-3 TRBV5-4 TGTGCCAGCTGTCGGGGAACTATCGGAGATACGCAGTATTTT CASCRGTIGDTQYF
. . TRBJ1-3 TRBV29-1 TGCGGCGTTGTATATAATCGGGGGGTAGCAGGAAACACCATATATTTT CGVVYNRGVAGNTIYF
TRBD2 . TRBJ2-1 TRBV4-3 TGCGCCAGCAGCCAAGATTTTCCCGGGACAGGGACTAGCGGGATCAACAATGAACAGTTCTTC CASSQDFPGTGTSGINNEQFF
TRBD2 . TRBJ2-1 TRBV5-4 TGTGCCAGCAGCCACCTAGCGGGTGATGAGCGGTTCTTC CASSHLAGDERFF
TRBD2 . TRBJ2-3 TRBV30 TGTGTCTCCGGCCTCACGGGAGGCACAGATACGCAGTATTTC CVSGLTGGTDTQYF
. few TRBJ2-7 TRBV29-1 TGCAGCGCCCAGGGGCTGGCGGGAGATTACAAGCAGTACTTC CSAQGLAGDYKQYF
TRBD2 . TRBJ2-1 TRBV25-1 TGTGACAGCAGTGAAAGGCGGGAGGGCAGGGAGCACTGCTTC CDSSERREGREHCF
. . TRBJ2-1 TRBV20-1 TGCAGTTCTGTTATAGGGGGGGCGGCTTACAATGAGCAGTTCTTT CSSVIGGAAYNEQFF
. . TRBJ2-6 TRBV29-1 TGCAGCGTTGGGGTCCAAGGTGGGGTCAACCTCCTGACTTTC CSVGVQGGVNLLTF
TRBD2 few TRBJ2-6 TRBV5-1 TGCGCCAGCACCCTACGCCCCGGGACTAGCGGGAGCTCTGGGGCCAACGTCCTGACTTTC CASTLRPGTSGSSGANVLTF
TRBD2 . TRBJ2-1 TRBV5-6 TGTGCTAGCAGCCGGGGACTAGCGGAAGTTTTGACCTACAATGAGCAGTTCTTC CASSRGLAEVLTYNEQFF
TRBD1 many TRBJ1-2 TRBV12-3/TRBV12-4 TGTGCCAGCAGCCCGGGACAGGGGGACGGCTACACCTTC CASSPGQGDGYTF